This T cell receptor (beta chain) came from a study of blood T cells in healthy people across ages. Study-wide results and limits: TCR beta diversity correlated strongly with naive T cell percentage. PBMCs left unsorted prevented a conclusive naive versus antigen-experienced comparison.

A second PCR of 7 to 11 cycles used a sample-barcoded 5' primer and a J-beta primer mix. TCRdb re-called the 5' RACE reads through MiXCR, storing one row per CDR3 protein. The sample shows 550,000 to 750,000 distinct CDR3 sequences, around 20% of them seen only once. After removal of 2 bases from V and 5 bases from J, the junction contained 9 bases not matched to a gene. The CDR3 contains 16 residues. From germline, CDR1 is LGHNA and CDR2 YSLEER. A remark on this clonotype: Its antigen is still unknown.

What was sequenced was blood. The J gene is TRBJ1-1, the V gene TRBV4-3; 9 positions agree with TRBD1. The sequence was obtained from a man in his 70s in good health. The CDR3 is CASSQNKQGAPTEAFF. In nucleotides, the CDR3 is TGCGCCAGCAGCCAAAACAAACAGGGGGCCCCGACTGAAGCTTTCTTT.